This T cell receptor beta chain derives from a study of monozygotic twins with inflammatory bowel disease. TCRdb derives one entry per CDR3 protein from the 5' RACE reads, leaving out DNA. The sample spans around 150,000 distinct CDR3 sequences; the ten largest clones claim 2% to 3%. Study-level points and caveats: Telling different T cell subtypes apart from each other was not possible. Clonotype overlap with others was lower in IBD patients than in healthy twins, a difference that was greatest with disease activity. Healthy co-twins showed greater TCRbeta diversity (inverse Simpson) than IBD patients.

The CDR3 covers 14 residues. Germline lookup yields CDR1 LGHNA and CDR2 YSLEER. About this clonotype itself: Its antigen is unidentified.

The draw for each donor consisted of a single 2.5 ml blood sample. The sample comprised blood. This chain joins TRBV4-3 and TRBJ1-2. The origin of this receptor is a human donor with ulcerative colitis or Crohn's disease, or a healthy co-twin of an affected twin (not recorded which). The CDR3 spells CASSQDLGFRGYTF.